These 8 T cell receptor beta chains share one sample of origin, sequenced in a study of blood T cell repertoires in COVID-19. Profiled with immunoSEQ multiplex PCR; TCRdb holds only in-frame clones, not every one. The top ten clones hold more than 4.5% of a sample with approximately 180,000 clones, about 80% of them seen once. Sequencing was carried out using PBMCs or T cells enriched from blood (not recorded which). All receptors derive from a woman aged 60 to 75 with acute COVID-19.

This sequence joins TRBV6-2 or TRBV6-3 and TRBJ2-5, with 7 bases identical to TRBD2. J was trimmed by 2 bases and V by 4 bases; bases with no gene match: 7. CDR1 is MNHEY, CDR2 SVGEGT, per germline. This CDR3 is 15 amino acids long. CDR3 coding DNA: TGTGCCAGCAGTTGGGGGACTACCCGTCAAGAGACCCAGTACTTC. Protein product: CASSWGTTRQETQYF.

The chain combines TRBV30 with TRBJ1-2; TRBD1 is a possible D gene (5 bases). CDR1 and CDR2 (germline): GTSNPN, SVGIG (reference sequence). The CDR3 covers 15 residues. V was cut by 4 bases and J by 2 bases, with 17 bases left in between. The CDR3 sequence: CAWILSGFVNYGYTF. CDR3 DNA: TGTGCCTGGATATTGTCAGGGTTTGTGAACTATGGCTACACCTTC. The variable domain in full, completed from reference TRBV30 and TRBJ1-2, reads SQTIHQWPATLVQPVGSPLSLECTVEGTSNPNLYWYRQAAGRGLQLLFYSVGIGQISSEVPQNLSASRPQDRQFILSSKKLLLSDSGFYLCAWILSGFVNYGYTFGSGTRLTVV.

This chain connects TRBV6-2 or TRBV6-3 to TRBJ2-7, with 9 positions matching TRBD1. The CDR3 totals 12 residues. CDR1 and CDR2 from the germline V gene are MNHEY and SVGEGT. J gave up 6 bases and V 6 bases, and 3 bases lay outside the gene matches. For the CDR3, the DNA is TGTGCCAGCAGCCTGGACAGGGGCGAGCAGTACGTC. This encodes CASSLDRGEQYV.

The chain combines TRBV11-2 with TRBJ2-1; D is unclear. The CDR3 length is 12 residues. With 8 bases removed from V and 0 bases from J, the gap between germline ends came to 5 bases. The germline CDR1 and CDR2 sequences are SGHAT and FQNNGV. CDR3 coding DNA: TGTGCCAGCCTGAGCTCCTACAATGAGCAGTTCTTC. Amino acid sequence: CASLSSYNEQFF.

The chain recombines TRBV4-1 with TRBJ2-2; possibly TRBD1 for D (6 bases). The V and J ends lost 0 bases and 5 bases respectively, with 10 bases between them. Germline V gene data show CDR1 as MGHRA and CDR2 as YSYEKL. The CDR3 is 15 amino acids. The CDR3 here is CASSQDNRETGELFF. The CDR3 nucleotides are TGCGCCAGCAGCCAAGACAACAGGGAGACCGGGGAGCTGTTTTTT.

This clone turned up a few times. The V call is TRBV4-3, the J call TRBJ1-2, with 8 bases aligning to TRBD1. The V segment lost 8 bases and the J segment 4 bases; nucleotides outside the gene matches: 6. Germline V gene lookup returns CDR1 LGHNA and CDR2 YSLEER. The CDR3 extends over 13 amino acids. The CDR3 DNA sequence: TGCGCCAGCGCCCTACAGGGGGGCTATGGCTACACCTTC. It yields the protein CASALQGGYGYTF.

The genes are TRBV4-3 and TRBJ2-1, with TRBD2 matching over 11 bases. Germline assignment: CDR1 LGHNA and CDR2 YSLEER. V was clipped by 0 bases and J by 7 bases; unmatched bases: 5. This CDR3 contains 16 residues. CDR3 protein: CASSQEMTSGVNEQFF. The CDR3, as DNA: TGCGCCAGCAGCCAAGAAATGACTAGCGGGGTGAATGAGCAGTTCTTC.

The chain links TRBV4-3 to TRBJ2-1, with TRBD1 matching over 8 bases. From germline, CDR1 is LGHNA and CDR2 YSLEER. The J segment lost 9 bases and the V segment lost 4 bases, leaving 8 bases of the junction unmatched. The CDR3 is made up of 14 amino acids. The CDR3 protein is CASSRTGKDIEQFF. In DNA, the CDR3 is TGCGCCAGCAGCCGGACAGGGAAAGATATTGAGCAGTTCTTC.